A single sample is the source of the 6 T cell receptor beta chains below, sequenced in a study of T cell changes during pregnancy in multiple sclerosis. The method was immunoSEQ multiplex PCR; TCRdb's version includes in-frame clones alone and lacks a portion of them. The repertoire has 90,000 to 95,000 clones, 90% to 95% of them found once; the top ten carry 3.5% to 4.5%. Sequences were derived from peripheral blood, sampled in the first trimester of pregnancy. The source of these receptors is a female donor with multiple sclerosis, enrolled in a pregnancy study.

The chain uses TRBV18 and TRBJ2-2; perhaps TRBD1 as D (6 bases). Per germline, CDR1 KGHSH and CDR2 LQKENI. CDR3 length equals 15 residues. Trimming cost V 3 bases and J 1 base, with 9 bases left between them. CDR3 region: CASSPQTGNTGELFF. The CDR3 DNA is TGTGCCAGCTCACCGCAGACAGGGAACACCGGGGAGCTGTTTTTT. The variable domain in full, with the rest retrieved from reference TRBV18 and TRBJ2-2, is NAGVMQNPRHLVRRRGQEARLRCSPMKGHSHVYWYRQLPEEGLKFMVYLQKENIIDESGMPKERFSAEFPKEGPSILRIQQVVRGDSAAYFCASSPQTGNTGELFFGEGSRLTVL.

The V gene is TRBV9, the J gene TRBJ2-5; TRBD2 matches 11 bases. The CDR3 has 16 amino acids. Trimming removed 3 bases from V and 5 bases from J; junction bases left unmatched: 9. The germline V gene encodes CDR1 SGDLS and CDR2 YYNGEE. This chain's CDR3 is CASSATTSGAGETQYF. DNA of the CDR3: TGTGCCAGCAGCGCTACGACTAGCGGGGCCGGGGAGACCCAGTACTTC.

V is TRBV10-2 and J is TRBJ1-2; TRBD1 aligns across 7 bases. Germline CDR1 is WSHSY and CDR2 is SAAADI. The CDR3 is 14 residues long. Trimming removed 7 bases from V and 7 bases from J; junction bases left unmatched: 12. The CDR3 sequence: CASIATGLRSGYTF. In nucleotides, the CDR3 is TGCGCCAGCATTGCGACAGGGCTTCGAAGTGGCTACACCTTC.

The rearrangement uses TRBV29-1 and TRBJ2-2; possibly TRBD2 for D (7 bases). The CDR3 length is 18 residues. V lost 7 bases and J lost 4, with 28 bases in between. In germline, CDR1 is SQVTM, CDR2 ANQGSEA. The CDR3 here is CSAGNGGPAFVSTGELFF. Written as DNA, the CDR3 is TGCAGCGCTGGAAACGGGGGGCCCGCATTTGTTAGCACCGGGGAGCTGTTTTTT.

The chain's CDR3 is CASSHPDRGRFDTEAFF. In DNA, the CDR3 is TGTGCCAGCAGCCACCCCGACAGGGGGCGGTTCGACACTGAAGCTTTCTTT. The J gene is TRBJ1-1, the V gene TRBV14; 10 bases fit TRBD1. CDR3 size: 17 residues. Trimming removed 3 bases from V and 3 bases from J; junction bases left unmatched: 10. Germline assignment: CDR1 SGHDN and CDR2 FVKESK.

The rearrangement joins TRBV7-9 to TRBJ1-1, with D hard to call. CDR1 and CDR2 from the germline V gene are SEHNR and FQNEAQ (reference sequence). The CDR3 has 11 residues. The V gene lost 6 bases and the J gene lost 5 bases, with 7 bases spanning the gap. This CDR3 reads CASSDRTEAFF. CDR3 coding DNA: TGTGCCAGCAGTGATCGGACTGAAGCTTTCTTT.